There are a few counts of the clone carrying this T cell receptor beta chain. The data belong to a study of blood T cell repertoires in COVID-19. Study summary: Samples came from the United States, Italy and Spain, spanning acute and convalescent COVID-19.

Germline V gene sequence: CDR1 SGHRS, CDR2 YFSETQ. V gave up 0 bases and J gave up 1 base, with 23 bases separating them. The CDR3 is made up of 19 amino acids. As handled by the study authors: Reference gene primer amplification yielded estimated nucleated cell counts. Measured with immunoSEQ multiplex PCR; TCRdb has only the in-frame clones, and not every one. Clone size and the V and J calls come from that table; the DNA yielded D and trimming. The sample holds 110,000 to 150,000 clones; 79% are singletons and the top ten take approximately 5.2%. The chain combines TRBV5-1 with TRBJ2-7; a weak D match, TRBD1 (6 bases). The source is a woman aged 65 to 85 with COVID-19, enrolled during active disease. Source material: peripheral blood. The CDR3 DNA reads as TGCGCCAGCAGCTTGGGAAAGGGGGTCAGGGTGAGTCAGTCCTACGAGCAGTACTTC. Its protein product is CASSLGKGVRVSQSYEQYF.